This note documents a single T cell receptor (beta chain) sequence. A read error may be the cause here, since a much bigger clone is one base away. Using its own MiXCR run on the PCR reads, TCRdb lists one record per CDR3 protein. The data show 65,000 or so distinct CDR3 sequences, approximately 17% seen once. This entry is derived from a study of molecular identifiers for immune sequencing clone quantification. Background on the study: Replicate runs used RNA from approximately 20,000 or 98,000 naive CD8 cells, which was split five ways into aliquots, and four of those aliquots were then sequenced.

The sorting of naive CD8 T cells used the CD8+CD4-CCR7+CD45RA+ phenotype. CDR3 length equals 15 residues. The germline gives CDR1 MNHEY, CDR2 SMNVEV (reference sequence). V was trimmed by 2 bases and J by 3 bases, leaving 13 bases between them. The V and J genes are TRBV27 and TRBJ1-1; D gene ambiguous. The material sequenced was naive CD8+ T cells from blood, with Jurkat cell RNA spiked in. Described subset: FACS-sorted CD8+CD4-CCR7+CD45RA+ naive T cells. The receptor was isolated from a human donor in good health. Some libraries in this study had Jurkat cell RNA spiked in. The CDR3 DNA sequence: TGTGCCAGCAGTTTAAAACAGAGCTATTACACTGAAGCTTTCTTT. It encodes CASSLKQSYYTEAFF.